This T cell receptor (beta chain) was identified in a study of pediatric ulcerative colitis. Points from the study as a whole: Acute severe colitis showed lower rectal diversity from clonal expansions. A couple of rectal clonotypes were found only in ulcerative colitis patients, all of them.

Losses at the gene ends were 4 bases for V and 4 bases for J; bases not matched to a gene: 11. Germline V gene data show CDR1 as SGHRS and CDR2 as YFSETQ. The CDR3 loop spans 15 amino acids. This was a survey-level run. TCRdb keeps only in-frame clones here, not all; method: immunoSEQ multiplex PCR. The table lists roughly 30,000 clones, roughly 86% of them singletons, with 3.5% to 4.5% in the top ten. The diagnostic colonoscopy in ulcerative colitis patients preceded any immunosuppressive treatment. Turning to this clone: The antigen is undetermined.

The clonotype comes from a boy younger than 18 with severe ulcerative colitis. The sample was blood. The V call is TRBV5-1, the J call TRBJ2-7; 7 bases line up with TRBD2. The CDR3 DNA reads as TGCGCCAGCAGCCACGCTAGGCCCGGGGGGTACGAGCAGTACTTC. Translating it yields CASSHARPGGYEQYF.